The TCR beta chain under discussion was sequenced for a study of OX40 agonist ivuxolimab in advanced cancers. Study-wide background: Three individuals attained partial responses, comprising one hepatocellular carcinoma case and two cutaneous melanoma cases.

Autoimmune disease history or systemic immunosuppression was exclusionary. General study results and limits: Relative to CD4+ cells, CD8+ T cells on average had more expanded clones. Determination of antigen specificity was not performed for the expanded peripheral T cells.

Notes on this clone: The antigen is undetermined.

V was cut by 4 bases and J by 0 bases, with 22 bases left in between. Germline CDR1 and CDR2: SGHNT and YYREEE (reference sequence). This CDR3 region has 18 residues. The data were produced by immunoSEQ multiplex PCR, yet TCRdb's version contains in-frame clones alone and is incomplete. The data contain approximately 96,000 clones, 90% of them singletons. The specimen was CD4+ or CD8+ T cells sorted from blood, collected in a trial of the OX40 agonist ivuxolimab. This receptor was obtained from an adult with an advanced solid tumor such as melanoma, head and neck, liver or kidney cancer. The V call is TRBV5-4, the J call TRBJ1-2, with TRBD1 as a possible D gene (6 bases). The CDR3 nucleotides are TGTGCCAGCAGCGCCTGGGGCAGGGGTGTCAGGGCTAACTATGGCTACACCTTC. Its protein is CASSAWGRGVRANYGYTF.